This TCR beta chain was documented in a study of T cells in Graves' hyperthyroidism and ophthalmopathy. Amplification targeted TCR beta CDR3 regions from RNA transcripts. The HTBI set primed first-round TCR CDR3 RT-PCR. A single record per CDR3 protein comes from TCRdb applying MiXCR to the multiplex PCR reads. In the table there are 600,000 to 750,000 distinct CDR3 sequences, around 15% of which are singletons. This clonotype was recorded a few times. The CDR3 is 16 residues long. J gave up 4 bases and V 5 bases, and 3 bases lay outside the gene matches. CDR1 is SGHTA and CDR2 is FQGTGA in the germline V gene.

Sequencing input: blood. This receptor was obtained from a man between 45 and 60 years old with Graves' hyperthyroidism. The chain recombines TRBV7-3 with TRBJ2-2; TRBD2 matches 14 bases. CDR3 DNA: TGTGCCAGCAGCCCCGGGACTAGCGGGAGCACCGGGGAGCTGTTTTTT. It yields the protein CASSPGTSGSTGELFF. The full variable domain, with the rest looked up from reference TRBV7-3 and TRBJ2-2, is GAGVSQTPSNKVTEKGKYVELRCDPISGHTALYWYRQSLGQGPEFLIYFQGTGAADDSGLPNDRFFAVRPEGSVSTLKIQRTERGDSAVYLCASSPGTSGSTGELFFGEGSRLTVL.